This T cell receptor beta chain was observed in a study of T cells after yellow fever vaccination. Study results and limitations: Once the booster was given, most primary-vaccination clones reappeared, at roughly 96% for CD4 and approximately 88% for CD8. When the response was secondary, it was weaker but reached its peak faster, day 5 versus 15. The CD4 compartment and the CD8 compartment contained a small share of clonotypes in common.

This clonotype occurred a few times. Its antigen is still unknown. Germline loops: CDR1 MGHDK, CDR2 SYGVNS. CDR3 length: 12 amino acids. The ends were cut back, 5 bases at V and 13 bases at J, with 15 bases in the middle. Synthesis of TCR cDNA relied on 5'RACE template switching, which attached a universal primer site and UMIs. TCRdb re-called the 5' RACE reads with MiXCR, one entry per CDR3 protein. This table holds 610,000 or so distinct CDR3 sequences, more than 9% found once. Sequencing used PBMCs, obtained on the day of the yellow fever booster vaccination. This rearrangement joins TRBV25-1 to TRBJ2-1, with D perhaps TRBD2 (6 bases). The clonotype was recovered from a man aged 30-40 years who received the YFV17D yellow fever vaccine. The CDR3 loop is CASSPSSGSQFF. The CDR3, as DNA: TGTGCCAGCAGTCCGAGTAGCGGCAGTCAGTTCTTC.